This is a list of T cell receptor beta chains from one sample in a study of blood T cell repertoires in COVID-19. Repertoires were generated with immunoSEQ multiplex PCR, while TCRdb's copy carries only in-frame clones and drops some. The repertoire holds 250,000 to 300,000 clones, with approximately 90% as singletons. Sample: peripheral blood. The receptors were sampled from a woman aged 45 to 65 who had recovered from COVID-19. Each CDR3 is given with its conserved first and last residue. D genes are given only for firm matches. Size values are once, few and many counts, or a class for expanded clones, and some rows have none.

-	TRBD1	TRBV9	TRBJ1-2	TGTGCCAGCAGCGTAGGAGGGGGCAACTATGGCTACACCTTC	CASSVGGGNYGYTF
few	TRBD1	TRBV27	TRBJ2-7	TGTGCCAGCAGTACCTGGACAGGCTACGAGCAGTACTTC	CASSTWTGYEQYF
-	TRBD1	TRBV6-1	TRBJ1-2	TGTGCCAGCAGCCGTACCCCCGGGACAGGTCATGGCTACACCTTC	CASSRTPGTGHGYTF
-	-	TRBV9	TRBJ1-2	TGTGCCAGCAGCCACAACCGGGCGGGCGGCTACACCTTC	CASSHNRAGGYTF
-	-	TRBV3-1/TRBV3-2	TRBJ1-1	TGTGCCAGCAGGGGCCAGTCGAACACTGAAGCTTTCTTT	CASRGQSNTEAFF
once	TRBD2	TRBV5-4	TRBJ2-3	TGTGCCAGCAGCCCGGGAGGGGGGACCAGACCAGATACGCAGTATTTT	CASSPGGGTRPDTQYF
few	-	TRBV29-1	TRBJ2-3	TGCAGCGTTGTTTCCGGGTCCACCACAGATACGCAGTATTTT	CSVVSGSTTDTQYF
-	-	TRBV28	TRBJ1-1	TGTGCCAGCAGTTTTCCCAGGGAGGGGAACACTGAAGCTTTCTTT	CASSFPREGNTEAFF
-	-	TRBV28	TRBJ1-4	TGTGCCAGCACCCCCCCCAGGACAACTAATGAAAAACTGTTTTTT	CASTPPRTTNEKLFF
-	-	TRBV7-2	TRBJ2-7	TGTGCCAGCAGTTCCCCCGGGACTCGCTACGAGCAGTACTTC	CASSSPGTRYEQYF
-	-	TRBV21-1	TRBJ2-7	TGTGCCAGCAGCAAAGACCACCCGGGAGCTACCTACGAGCAGTACTTC	CASSKDHPGATYEQYF
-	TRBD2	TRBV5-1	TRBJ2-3	TGCGCCAGCAGCTTGGTCATGGGACTAGCGGGTACTAACACAGATACGCAGTATTTT	CASSLVMGLAGTNTDTQYF
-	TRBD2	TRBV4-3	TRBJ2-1	TGCGCCAGCAGCCATGAAAGCGGGAGCCTCTACAATGAGCAGTTCTTC	CASSHESGSLYNEQFF